This T cell receptor beta chain was identified during a study of cytomegalovirus exposure and HLA in healthy donors. Background on the study: A subsequent analysis stated that the 120 or so validation repertoires were run on the same platform as the 650 to 850 first-cohort repertoires.

Overall study results and limits: According to the study, around 180 TCR beta chains were cytomegalovirus-associated. Specific recognition of CMV antigens was confirmed in vitro for a few chains (all CMV-associated). Generally TCR sequences proved uncommon, though certain public TCRs appeared in numerous donors.

Using immunoSEQ multiplex PCR, the repertoire was profiled, and TCRdb retains in-frame clones only, with some absent. This table has about 150,000 clones, 86% appearing once. In the case of this clone: The antigen is unknown.

The CDR3 length is 15 residues. Germline V gene data show CDR1 as MNHEY and CDR2 as SVGAGI. J lost 6 bases, V lost 0 bases, and 7 bases had no gene match. The rearrangement uses TRBV6-5 and TRBJ1-1; 7 bases are shared with TRBD1. This TCR derives from a human donor in good health. The sequencing sample was made of PBMCs. This chain's CDR3 is CASSYSGRGIAEAFF. The CDR3, as DNA: TGTGCCAGCAGTTACTCAGGCAGGGGGATCGCTGAAGCTTTCTTT.